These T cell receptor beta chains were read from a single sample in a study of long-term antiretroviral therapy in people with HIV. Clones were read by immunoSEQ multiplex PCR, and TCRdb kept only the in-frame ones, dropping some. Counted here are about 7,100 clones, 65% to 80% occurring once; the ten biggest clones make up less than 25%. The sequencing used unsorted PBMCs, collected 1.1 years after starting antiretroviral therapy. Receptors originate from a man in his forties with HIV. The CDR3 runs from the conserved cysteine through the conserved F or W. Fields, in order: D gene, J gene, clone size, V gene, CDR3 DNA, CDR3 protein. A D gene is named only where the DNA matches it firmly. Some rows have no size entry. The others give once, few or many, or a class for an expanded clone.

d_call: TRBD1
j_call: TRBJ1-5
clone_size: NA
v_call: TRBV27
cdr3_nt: TGTGCCAGCAGTTTAGAGGGGGCGAGAAATCAGCCCCAGCATTTT
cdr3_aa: CASSLEGARNQPQHF

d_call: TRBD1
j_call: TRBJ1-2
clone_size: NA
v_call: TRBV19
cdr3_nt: TGTGCCAGTAATCCTGACAGGGGGCTTAATGGCTACACCTTC
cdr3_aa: CASNPDRGLNGYTF

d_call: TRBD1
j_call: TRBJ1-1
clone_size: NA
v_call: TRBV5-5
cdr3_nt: TGTGCCAGCACCGGACAGGGGGGCACTGAAGCTTTCTTT
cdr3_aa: CASTGQGGTEAFF

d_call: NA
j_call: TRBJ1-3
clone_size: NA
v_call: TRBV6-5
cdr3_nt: TGTGCCAGCAGTTACGCTGGGCGAAACTCTGGAAACACCATATATTTT
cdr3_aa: CASSYAGRNSGNTIYF

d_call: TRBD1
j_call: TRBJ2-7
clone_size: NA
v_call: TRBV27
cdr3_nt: TGTGCCAGCAGTTTATCAGGACAGGGGGCTTTATACGAGCAGTACTTC
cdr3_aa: CASSLSGQGALYEQYF

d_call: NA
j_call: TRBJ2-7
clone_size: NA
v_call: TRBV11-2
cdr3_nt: TGTGCCAGCAGCCCCTCCTGGGGGCGCGACTACGAGCAGTACTTC
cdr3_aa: CASSPSWGRDYEQYF

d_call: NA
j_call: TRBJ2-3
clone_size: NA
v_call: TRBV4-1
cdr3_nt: TGCGCCAGCAGCCAAGGGCTAGCGAGCACAGATACGCAGTATTTT
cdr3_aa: CASSQGLASTDTQYF

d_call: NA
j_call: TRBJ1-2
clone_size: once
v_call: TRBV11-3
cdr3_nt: TGTGCCAGCAGCTTAGGGGAGGGGACCGCACTAAACTATGGCTACACCTTC
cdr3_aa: CASSLGEGTALNYGYTF

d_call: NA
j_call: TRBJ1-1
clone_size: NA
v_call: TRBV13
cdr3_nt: TGTGCCAGCAGCGCGTACAGGGAGGAAGCTTTCTTT
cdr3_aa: CASSAYREEAFF

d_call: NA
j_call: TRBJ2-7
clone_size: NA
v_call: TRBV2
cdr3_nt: TGTGCCAGCAATCGGGCCAGAGTATACGAGCAGTACTTC
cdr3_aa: CASNRARVYEQYF

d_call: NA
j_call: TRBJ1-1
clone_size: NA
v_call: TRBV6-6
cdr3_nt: TGTGCCAGCTGGAGGGACACTGAAGCTTTCTTT
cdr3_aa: CASWRDTEAFF

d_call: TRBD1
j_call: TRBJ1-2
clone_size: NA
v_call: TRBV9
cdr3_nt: TGTGCCAGCAGCGACCGACAGGGGGCCCCCTATGGCTACACCTTC
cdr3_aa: CASSDRQGAPYGYTF

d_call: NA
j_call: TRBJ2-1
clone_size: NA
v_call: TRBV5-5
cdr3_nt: TGTGCCAGCAGCTTGGTGTGGGGGCTGAGCTCCTACAATGAGCAGTTCTTC
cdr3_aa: CASSLVWGLSSYNEQFF

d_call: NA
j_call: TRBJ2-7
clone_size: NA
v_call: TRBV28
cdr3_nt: TGTGCCAGCAGTTTAGGGGGGAGAGACAGCCAGGACTTC
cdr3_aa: CASSLGGRDSQDF

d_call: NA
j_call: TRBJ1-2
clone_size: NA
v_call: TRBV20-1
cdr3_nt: TGCAGTGCTAGAGATGGTGGGGGCTACACCTTC
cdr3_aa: CSARDGGGYTF

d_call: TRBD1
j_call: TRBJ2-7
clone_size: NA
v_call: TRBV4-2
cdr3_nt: TGTGCCAGCAGCCAAGGAGGACAGGGTAACGAGCAGTACTTC
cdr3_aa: CASSQGGQGNEQYF

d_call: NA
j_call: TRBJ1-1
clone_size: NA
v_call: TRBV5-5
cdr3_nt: TGTGCCAGCAGCTCCGTGGGCACTGAAGCTTTCTTT
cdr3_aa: CASSSVGTEAFF

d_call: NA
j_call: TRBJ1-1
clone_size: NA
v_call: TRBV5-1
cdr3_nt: TGCGCCAGCAGCTTGGAGGGTTTCGGGACTGAAGCTTTCTTT
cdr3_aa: CASSLEGFGTEAFF

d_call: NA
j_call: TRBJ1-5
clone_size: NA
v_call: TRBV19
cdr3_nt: TGTGCCAGTAGTTTTCCCTCGATTGATCAGCCCCAGCATTTT
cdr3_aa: CASSFPSIDQPQHF

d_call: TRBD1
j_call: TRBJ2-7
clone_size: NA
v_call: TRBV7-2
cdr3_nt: TGTGCCAGCAGCCCCGGGACAGGCTTCTACGAGCAGTACTTC
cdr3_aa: CASSPGTGFYEQYF

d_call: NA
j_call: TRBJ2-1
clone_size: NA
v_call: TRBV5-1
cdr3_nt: TGCGCCAGCAGCTTGAGAGGTGGCAATGAGCAGTTCTTC
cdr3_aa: CASSLRGGNEQFF

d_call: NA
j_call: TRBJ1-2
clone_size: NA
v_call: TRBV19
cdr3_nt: TGTGCCAGTGCCCAGCTCGGGGGGAACTATGGCTACACCTTC
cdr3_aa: CASAQLGGNYGYTF

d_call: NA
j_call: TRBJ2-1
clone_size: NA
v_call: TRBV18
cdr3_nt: TGTGCCAGCTCACCCCCCAAGGGGGGGGCCGGGAATGAGCAGTTCTTC
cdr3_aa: CASSPPKGGAGNEQFF

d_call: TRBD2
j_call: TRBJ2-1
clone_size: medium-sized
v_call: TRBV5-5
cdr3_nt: TGTGCCAGCAGCTTCTGGGCTAGCGGGGGCACAAGGGAGCAGTTCTTC
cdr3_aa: CASSFWASGGTREQFF

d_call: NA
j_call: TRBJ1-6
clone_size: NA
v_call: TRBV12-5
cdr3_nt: TGTGCTAGTGGTGGGGACAACTCCTATAATTCACCCCTCCACTTT
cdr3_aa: CASGGDNSYNSPLHF

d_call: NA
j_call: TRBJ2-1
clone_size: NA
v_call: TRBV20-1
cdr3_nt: TGCAGTGCTAGAGAAGACAATGAGCAGTTCTTC
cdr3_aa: CSAREDNEQFF

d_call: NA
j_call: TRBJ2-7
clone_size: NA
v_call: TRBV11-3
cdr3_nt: TGTGCCAGCAGCTTTTTTGGGGGCAACGACGAGCAGTACTTC
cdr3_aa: CASSFFGGNDEQYF

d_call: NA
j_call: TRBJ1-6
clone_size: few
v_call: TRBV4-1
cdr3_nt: TGCGCCAGCAGCCAAGGCGTCGCAGGGCCGGGTAATTCACCCCTCCACTTT
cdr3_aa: CASSQGVAGPGNSPLHF

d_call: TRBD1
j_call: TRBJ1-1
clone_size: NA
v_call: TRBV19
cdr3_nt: TGTGCCAGTAGTACCCTCAAACGACAGGGGCAAAGAAAGGAAGCTTTCTTT
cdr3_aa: CASSTLKRQGQRKEAFF

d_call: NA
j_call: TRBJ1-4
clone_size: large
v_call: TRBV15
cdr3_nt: TGTGCCACCAGCAGATACCTGGGATACCGTCTCAATGAAAAACTGTTTTTT
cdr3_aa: CATSRYLGYRLNEKLFF

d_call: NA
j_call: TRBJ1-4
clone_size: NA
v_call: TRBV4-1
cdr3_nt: TGCGCCAGCAGCCAGCTCATCACCGGGACACCGAATGAAAAACTGTTTTTT
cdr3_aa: CASSQLITGTPNEKLFF

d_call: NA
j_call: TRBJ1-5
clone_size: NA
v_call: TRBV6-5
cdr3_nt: TGTGCCAGCGGCGGGGGGGGGCTTGGCAATCAGCCCCAGCATTTT
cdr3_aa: CASGGGGLGNQPQHF

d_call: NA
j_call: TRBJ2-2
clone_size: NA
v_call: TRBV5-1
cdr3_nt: TGCGCCAGCAGCTTGAAGGGAGCCGGGGAGCTGTTTTTT
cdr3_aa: CASSLKGAGELFF

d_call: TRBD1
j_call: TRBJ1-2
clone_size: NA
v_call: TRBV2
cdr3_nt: TGTGCCAGCAGACGGACAGGGTATGGCTACACCTTC
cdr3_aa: CASRRTGYGYTF

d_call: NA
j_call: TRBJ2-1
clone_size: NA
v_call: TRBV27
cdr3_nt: TGTGCCAGCGCCCATAGGGGCGGCAATGAGCAGTTCTTC
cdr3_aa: CASAHRGGNEQFF

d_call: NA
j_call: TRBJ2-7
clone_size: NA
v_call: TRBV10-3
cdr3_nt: TGTGCCATCAGTGAATTCCCCACCTCCTACGAGCAGTACTTC
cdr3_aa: CAISEFPTSYEQYF

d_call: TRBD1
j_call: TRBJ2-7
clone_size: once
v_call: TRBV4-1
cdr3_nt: TGCGCCAGCAGCACGGGACAGGTCACAGCGTACGAGCAGTACTTC
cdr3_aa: CASSTGQVTAYEQYF

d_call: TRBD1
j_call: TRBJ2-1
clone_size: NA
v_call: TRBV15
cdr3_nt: TGTGCCACCAGCAGCCGTGTAAGGACAGGGGGCGATGAGCAGTTCTTC
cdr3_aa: CATSSRVRTGGDEQFF

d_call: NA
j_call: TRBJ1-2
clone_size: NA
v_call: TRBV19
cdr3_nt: TGTGCCAGTAGTGCCCGGGAGGTCTCGGGGGGCTACACCTTC
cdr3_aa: CASSAREVSGGYTF